The present TCR beta chain was sequenced within a study of blood T cell repertoires in COVID-19. Overall study context: Sites across the United States, Italy and Spain contributed samples from acute and convalescent COVID-19. PBMCs, B-cell-depleted T cells, or T cells provided the cDNA or gDNA that made up the material.

Seattle patient enrollment occurred during active infection, with longitudinal follow-up thereafter. CDR3 length: 17 residues. Germline CDR1 MNHNY, CDR2 SVGAGI (reference sequence). After removal of 5 bases from V and 1 base from J, the junction contained 14 bases not matched to a gene. How the authors handled the data: Amplification of reference gene primers was used by the study to estimate nucleated cell counts. Produced via immunoSEQ multiplex PCR; TCRdb's table is partial and in-frame only. V and J calls and clone size are copied from that table; D and trimming were computed from the DNA. In the table there are hundreds of thousands of clones, approximately 86% of which are singletons.

The chain couples TRBV6-6 to TRBJ2-7, with 7 bases identical to TRBD1. The material sequenced was peripheral blood. The TCR sequence derives from a woman in her seventies with COVID-19, enrolled during active disease. CDR3 DNA sequence: TGTGCCAGCAGTCTCCAAGGGGGACAGTACCAATCCTACGAGCAGTACTTC. This encodes CASSLQGGQYQSYEQYF.